This TCR beta chain emerged from a study of T cells in Graves' hyperthyroidism and ophthalmopathy. CDR1 is SGHAT and CDR2 is FQNNGV in the germline V gene. The V end was cut by 4 bases, the J end by 5 bases, with 15 bases between. The CDR3 totals 14 residues. Amplified regions were TCR beta CDR3 sequences from RNA transcripts. A first-round RT-PCR of the TCR CDR3 used the HTBI primer set. One entry per CDR3 protein results from TCRdb running MiXCR on the multiplex PCR reads. The sample consists of hundreds of thousands of distinct CDR3 sequences, over 35% of them appearing once. This clonotype was detected a few times.

What was sequenced was blood. V gene TRBV11-2 combines with J gene TRBJ2-7; D is possibly TRBD1 (5 bases). This clonotype originated in a man in his late teens or twenties with Graves' hyperthyroidism. The CDR3 DNA reads as TGTGCCAGCAGCTCCAGATCTAGGGGCCACGAGCAGTACTTC. Translation gives CASSSRSRGHEQYF.